This TCR beta chain was identified during a study of OX40 agonist ivuxolimab in advanced cancers. The wider study: Anti-PD-1, anti-PD-L1 or anti-CTLA-4 therapy given earlier was allowed, and 35% to 50% had some. Overall study results and limits: Clonal expansion was among the lowest in partial responders at 0.1-3.0 mg/kg, especially CD8+.

Repertoires were generated with immunoSEQ multiplex PCR, while TCRdb's copy carries only in-frame clones and drops some. The sample carries over 30,000 clones, roughly nine tenths recorded once. The germline V and J ends were trimmed by 5 bases and 2 bases, with 23 bases remaining between them. The CDR3 covers 18 residues. Per germline, CDR1 LNHDA and CDR2 SQIVND (reference sequence). About this clone itself: Its antigen is unidentified.

This TCR came from an adult with an advanced solid tumor such as melanoma, head and neck, liver or kidney cancer. This rearrangement joins TRBV19 to TRBJ2-3; maybe TRBD2 (6 bases). The input for sequencing was CD4+ or CD8+ T cells sorted from blood, taken in a trial of the OX40 agonist ivuxolimab. CDR3 sequence reads: CASSHEEGRLVVTDTQYF. Here the CDR3 DNA reads TGTGCCAGTAGTCATGAGGAGGGCAGACTAGTCGTCACAGATACGCAGTATTTT.